This T cell receptor beta chain was found in a study of T cell responses to AZD1222 COVID-19 vaccine (TCRdb year 2021). Concerning the study at large: Because spike-specific TCR depth and breadth did not differ between the two schedules, AZD1222 recipients who got a second dose at roughly 4 weeks were pooled with those who got a second dose at roughly 12 weeks. TCR sequencing covered roughly 230 trial participants: 200 to 210 given two doses of AZD1222 and around 26 given two doses of MenACWY control vaccine. Trial participants were enrolled by age into 18-55, 56-69 and 70-plus year subgroups, with around 140, 26 and 57 TCR-sequenced participants respectively. General conclusions and limits of the study: After two AZD1222 doses, spike-specific TCR breadth and depth were significantly higher than at day 0 and than in MenACWY recipients. Epitopes outside the regions mutated in the B.1.351 and B.1.1.7 variants were reportedly recognized by nearly half of the unique spike-specific TCRs. The 56-69-year group was small, and its depth increase did not reach significance, likely because of low power. Conclusions about previously exposed vaccinees were limited because only six AZD1222 recipients were SARS-CoV-2 seropositive at baseline. Because no day 14 peak-response samples were available, repertoires were characterized only after the peak T cell response. Most participants were white British and females outnumbered males, and the authors suggested that clonal diversity may have been underestimated. CD4 TCRs associated with the vaccine covered the entire spike protein, and the dominant responses were in regions 160-218 and 743-854.

What the time point label conveys for this sample: baseline before first vaccination. Samples from vaccinated people were obtained from the UK trials COV001 and COV002, which included a single-blind randomized controlled phase 2/3 trial of AZD1222 (ChAdOx1 nCoV-19) in healthy adults. For TCRbeta chain sequencing, PBMC samples were collected from trial participants at day 0 and at day 28 after the second dose. The CDR3 regions of human TCRbeta chains were subjected to immunosequencing. Turning to the authors' computational methods: Repertoire TCRs were matched against a reference library of SARS-CoV-2-specific TCRs generated with the MIRA antigen-specificity platform. Breadth was defined as the fraction of unique TCRs that were SARS-CoV-2-associated. Depth was defined as the fraction of total T cells that were SARS-CoV-2-associated. Using the MIRA data, every spike-specific TCR was mapped to the spike region that the TCR reacted to and assigned to either a CD4 or a CD8 class. Log10-transformed breadth and depth values were compared by one-way ANOVA with Sidak's multiple comparisons tests. TCRdb re-hosts the immuneACCESS table, in-frame sequences only. Its copies lack some clones; in the studies checked, an unresolved V gene accounts for under half of them, and the cause for the rest is not known. The D gene and trimming were derived from the DNA, and the V and J assignments and clone size from that table. A total of about 140,000 clones appear in this sample, roughly 91% of them only once. The ten largest account for roughly 9% of the sample.

Spanning cysteine to phenylalanine, the CDR3 consists of 16 amino acids. Only CDR3 DNA remains: 48 bases, in frame from the first base. Cut back by 3 bases and 1 base, the V and J ends lie 15 bases apart. In the germline V gene (reference sequence), CDR1 corresponds to LNHNV and CDR2 to YYDKDF. Details on this clone: This clone's antigen is unknown. Base quality data are lacking; no much larger clone is found one base away.

This chain is built from TRBV15 and TRBJ1-1; the D region possibly corresponds to TRBD1 (5 bases align). This clonotype was obtained from an adult in good health. Source: peripheral blood, taken on day 0 of AZD1222 vaccination. The CDR3 region: CATSSPWDRGNTEAFF. The bases are TGTGCCACCAGCAGTCCCTGGGACCGAGGGAACACTGAAGCTTTCTTT.